Included here is one T cell receptor beta chain sequence, with context. This CDR3 has 16 amino acids. Trimming left V 4 bases short and J 7 bases short, with 24 bases between. Germline CDR1 reads SGHRS; CDR2 reads YFSETQ. This record comes from a study of T cell changes during pregnancy in multiple sclerosis. TCRdb's table, derived via immunoSEQ multiplex PCR, lists solely in-frame clones and lacks some. The sample yields 30,000 to 45,000 clones, about 88% seen once. The rearrangement uses TRBV5-1 and TRBJ2-7; weak D call: TRBD2 (7 bases). The material sequenced was CD4+ T cells from peripheral blood mononuclear cells, taken before pregnancy. This sequence was found in a female donor with multiple sclerosis, enrolled in a pregnancy study. Here the CDR3 reads CASSPTIQKQGGEQYF. The CDR3, as DNA: TGCGCCAGCAGCCCCACTATCCAGAAACAGGGAGGGGAGCAGTACTTC. Drawing the rest from reference TRBV5-1 and TRBJ2-7, the complete variable domain is KAGVTQTPRYLIKTRGQQVTLSCSPISGHRSVSWYQQTPGQGLQFLFEYFSETQRNKGNFPGRFSGRQFSNSRSEMNVSTLELGDSALYLCASSPTIQKQGGEQYFGPGTRLTVT.